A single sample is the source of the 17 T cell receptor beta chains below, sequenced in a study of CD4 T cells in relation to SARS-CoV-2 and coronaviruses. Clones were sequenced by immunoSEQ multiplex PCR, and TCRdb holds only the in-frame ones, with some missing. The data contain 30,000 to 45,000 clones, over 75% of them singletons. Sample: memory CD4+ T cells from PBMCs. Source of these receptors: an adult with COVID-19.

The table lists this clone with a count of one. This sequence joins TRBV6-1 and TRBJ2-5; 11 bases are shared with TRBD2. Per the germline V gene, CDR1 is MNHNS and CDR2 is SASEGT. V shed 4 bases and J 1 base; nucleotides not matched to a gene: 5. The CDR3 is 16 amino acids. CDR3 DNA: TGTGCCAGCAGTGTGGTGCTAGCGGGGGGCCAAGAGACCCAGTACTTC. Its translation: CASSVVLAGGQETQYF.

CDR3 sequence reads: CASSYNGGFNEQFF. Written as DNA, the CDR3 is TGTGCCAGCAGTTATAATGGGGGCTTCAATGAGCAGTTCTTC. V is TRBV6-2 or TRBV6-3 and J is TRBJ2-1; D might be TRBD1 (6 bases). The V gene's germline CDR1 is MNHEY and CDR2 SVGEGT. V lost 3 bases to trimming and J lost 6 bases, with 12 bases between them. CDR3 length: 14 amino acids.

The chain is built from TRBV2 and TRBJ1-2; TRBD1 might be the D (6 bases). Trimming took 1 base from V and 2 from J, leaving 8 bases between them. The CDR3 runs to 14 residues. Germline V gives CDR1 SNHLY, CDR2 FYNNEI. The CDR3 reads CASSEDQGNYGYTF. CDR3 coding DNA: TGTGCCAGCAGTGAAGACCAGGGGAACTATGGCTACACCTTC.

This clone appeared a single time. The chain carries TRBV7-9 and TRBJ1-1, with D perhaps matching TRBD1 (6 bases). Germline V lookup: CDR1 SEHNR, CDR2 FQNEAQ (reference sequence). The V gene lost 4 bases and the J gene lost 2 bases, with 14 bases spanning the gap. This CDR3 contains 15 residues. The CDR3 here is CASSSSPGGNTEAFF. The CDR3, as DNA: TGTGCCAGCAGCTCCTCCCCGGGGGGCAACACTGAAGCTTTCTTT.

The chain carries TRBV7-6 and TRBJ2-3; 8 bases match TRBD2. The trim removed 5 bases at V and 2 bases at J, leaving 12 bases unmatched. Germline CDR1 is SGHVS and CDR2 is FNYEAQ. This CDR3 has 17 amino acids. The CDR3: CASSPILSGGPTDTQYF. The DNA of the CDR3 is TGTGCCAGCAGCCCTATATTGAGCGGGGGTCCCACAGATACGCAGTATTTT.

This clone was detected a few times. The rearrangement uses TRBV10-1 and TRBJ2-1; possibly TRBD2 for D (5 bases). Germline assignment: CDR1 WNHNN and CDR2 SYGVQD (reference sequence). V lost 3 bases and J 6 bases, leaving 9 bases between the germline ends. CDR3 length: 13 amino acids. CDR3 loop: CASSDGGFNEQFF. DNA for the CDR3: TGCGCCAGCAGTGATGGCGGGTTCAATGAGCAGTTCTTC.

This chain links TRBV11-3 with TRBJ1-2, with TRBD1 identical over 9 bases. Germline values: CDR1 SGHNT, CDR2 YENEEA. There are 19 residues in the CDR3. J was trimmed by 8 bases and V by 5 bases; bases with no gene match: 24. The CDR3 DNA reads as TGTGCCAGCAGCATGGGGACAGGGATACACCAGCAACAAGCTAAGGGCTACACCTTC. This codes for CASSMGTGIHQQQAKGYTF.

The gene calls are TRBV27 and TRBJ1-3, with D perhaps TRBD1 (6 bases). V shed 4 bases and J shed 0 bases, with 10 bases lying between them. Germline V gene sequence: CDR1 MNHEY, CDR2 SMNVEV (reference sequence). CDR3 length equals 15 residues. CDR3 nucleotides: TGTGCCAGCAGTTCCACAGGGTTCTCTGGAAACACCATATATTTT. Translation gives CASSSTGFSGNTIYF.

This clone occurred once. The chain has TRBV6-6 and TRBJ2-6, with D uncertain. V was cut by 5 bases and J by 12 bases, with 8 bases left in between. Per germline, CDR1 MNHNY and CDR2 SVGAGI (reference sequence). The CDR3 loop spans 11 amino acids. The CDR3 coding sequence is TGTGCCAGCAGTCCGGGCATCGTCCTGACTTTC. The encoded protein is CASSPGIVLTF.

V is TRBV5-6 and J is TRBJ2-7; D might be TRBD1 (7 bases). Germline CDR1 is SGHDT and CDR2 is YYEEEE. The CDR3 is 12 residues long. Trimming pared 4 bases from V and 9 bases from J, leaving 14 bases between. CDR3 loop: CASSQVQGGQYF. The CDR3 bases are TGTGCCAGCAGCCAAGTTCAGGGGGGGCAGTACTTC.

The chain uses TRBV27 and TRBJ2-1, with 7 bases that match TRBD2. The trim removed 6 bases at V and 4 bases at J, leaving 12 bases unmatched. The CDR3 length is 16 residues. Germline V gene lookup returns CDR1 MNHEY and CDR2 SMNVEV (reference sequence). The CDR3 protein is CASRSSLGGGYNEQFF. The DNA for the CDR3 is TGTGCCAGCAGGTCCTCCCTTGGCGGGGGTTACAATGAGCAGTTCTTC.

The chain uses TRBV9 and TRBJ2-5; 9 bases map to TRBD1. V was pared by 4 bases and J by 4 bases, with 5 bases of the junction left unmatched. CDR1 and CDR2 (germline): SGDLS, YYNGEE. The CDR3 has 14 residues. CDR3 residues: CASSTGQGIETQYF. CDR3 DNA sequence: TGTGCCAGCAGCACGGGACAGGGTATAGAGACCCAGTACTTC.

The CDR3 region has the DNA TGTGCCAGCACTAAAGTCGGGGGATCCTACAATGAGCAGTTCTTC. It is translated as CASTKVGGSYNEQFF. The chain has TRBV11-2 and TRBJ2-1; a possible D gene is TRBD2 (6 bases). Germline CDR1 and CDR2: SGHAT and FQNNGV. The CDR3 covers 15 residues. V was cut by 7 bases and J by 1 base, with 14 bases left in between.

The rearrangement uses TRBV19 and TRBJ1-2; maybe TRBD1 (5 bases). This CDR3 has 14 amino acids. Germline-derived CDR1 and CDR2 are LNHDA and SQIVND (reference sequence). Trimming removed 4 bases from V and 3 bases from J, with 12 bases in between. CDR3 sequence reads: CASSTRDRDYGYTF. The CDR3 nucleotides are TGTGCCAGTAGTACCCGGGACCGAGACTATGGCTACACCTTC.

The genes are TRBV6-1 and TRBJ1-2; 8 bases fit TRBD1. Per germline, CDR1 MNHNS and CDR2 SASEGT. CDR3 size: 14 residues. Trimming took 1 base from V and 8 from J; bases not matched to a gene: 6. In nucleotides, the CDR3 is TGTGCCAGCAGTGAAGTGACAGGGGTCGGCGGCTACACCTTC. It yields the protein CASSEVTGVGGYTF.

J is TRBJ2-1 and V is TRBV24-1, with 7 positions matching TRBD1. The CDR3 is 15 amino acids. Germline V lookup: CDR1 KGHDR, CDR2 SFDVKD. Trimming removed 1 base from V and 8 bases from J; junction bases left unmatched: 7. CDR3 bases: TGTGCCACCAGTGATTTTAACAGGGGAAGGGATGAGCAGTTCTTC. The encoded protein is CATSDFNRGRDEQFF.

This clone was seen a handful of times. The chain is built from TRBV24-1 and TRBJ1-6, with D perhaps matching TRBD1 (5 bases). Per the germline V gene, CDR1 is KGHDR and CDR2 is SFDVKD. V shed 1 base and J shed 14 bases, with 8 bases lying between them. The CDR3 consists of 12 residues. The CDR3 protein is CATSDFGGALHF. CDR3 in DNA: TGTGCCACCAGTGATTTTGGGGGGGCCCTCCACTTT.